This entry is about one TCR beta chain. This CDR3 has 16 amino acids. V was cut by 3 bases and J by 7 bases, with 22 bases left in between. Per germline, CDR1 MDHEN and CDR2 SYDVKM. The method was immunoSEQ multiplex PCR; TCRdb's version includes in-frame clones alone and lacks a portion of them. The sample contains some 97,000 clones, approximately 87% of which appear only once. This specimen belongs to a study of T cell responses to AZD1222 COVID-19 vaccine. The material sequenced was peripheral blood, taken on day 0 of AZD1222 vaccination. The J gene is TRBJ2-7, the V gene TRBV28; D uncertain. This receptor was obtained from an adult in good health. The CDR3 region has the DNA TGTGCCAGCAGTTTTAGTTCCCCGCTGAACCAGAGGGAGCAGTACTTC. Its translation is CASSFSSPLNQREQYF.